The 18 T cell receptor beta chains in this list originate from one sample, sequenced in a study of CD8 T cells in Susac syndrome. Reverse transcription of roughly 0.5 to 1 ug RNA was carried out with random hexamers. Each CDR3 protein gets one entry after TCRdb re-called the immunoSEQ multiplex PCR reads with MiXCR. The sample has roughly 67,000 distinct CDR3 sequences; roughly 94% are singletons. Sample: CD8+ T cells from PBMCs. The source of these receptors is a human donor with multiple sclerosis.

The chain carries TRBV12-3 or TRBV12-4 and TRBJ2-5, with D possibly being TRBD2 (6 bases). Trimming took 3 bases from V and 5 from J, leaving 16 bases between them. The CDR3 contains 15 residues. CDR3 coding DNA: TGTGCCAGCAGTTTTGGGGACTTGGGTGAGGAGACCCAGTACTTC. It is translated as CASSFGDLGEETQYF.

The rearrangement joins TRBV25-1 to TRBJ1-4; no clear D gene. V shed 6 bases and J shed 5 bases, with 19 bases lying between them. This CDR3 is 16 amino acids long. Germline CDR1 and CDR2: MGHDK and SYGVNS. Here the CDR3 reads CASSAPVRGVNEKLFF. In nucleotides, the CDR3 is TGTGCCAGCAGCGCACCCGTCCGGGGTGTCAATGAAAAACTGTTTTTT.

J is TRBJ2-7 and V is TRBV7-8; perhaps TRBD1 as D (6 bases). Trimming cost V 5 bases and J 5 bases, with 19 bases left between them. There are 15 residues in the CDR3. The V gene's germline CDR1 is SGHVS and CDR2 FQNEAQ. The CDR3 coding sequence is TGTGCCAGCAGCCCCAGGGCCAATAACAGGGACGAGCAGTACTTC. This encodes CASSPRANNRDEQYF.

The V gene is TRBV30, the J gene TRBJ1-5, with 10 bases fitting TRBD1. Germline lookup yields CDR1 GTSNPN and CDR2 SVGIG (reference sequence). J lost 5 bases, V lost 5 bases, and 6 bases had no gene match. The CDR3 loop spans 14 amino acids. CDR3 region: CAWGPGQGHQPQHF. In nucleotides, the CDR3 is TGTGCCTGGGGTCCGGGACAGGGGCATCAGCCCCAGCATTTT.

This chain joins TRBV6-5 and TRBJ2-5, with D possibly being TRBD2 (6 bases). Deletions cut 5 bases from V and 2 bases from J, with 15 bases between. Per the germline V gene, CDR1 is MNHEY and CDR2 is SVGAGI. This CDR3 has 15 amino acids. CDR3 in DNA: TGTGCCAGCAGTGCCGGCGGGGTAAGGCAAGAGACCCAGTACTTC. Protein sequence: CASSAGGVRQETQYF.

The chain uses TRBV7-9 and TRBJ2-1; TRBD2 aligns across 12 bases. There are 16 residues in the CDR3. Germline-derived CDR1 and CDR2 are SEHNR and FQNEAQ (reference sequence). V was pared by 7 bases and J by 9 bases, with 13 bases of the junction left unmatched. DNA for the CDR3: TGTGCCAGCACCCCCCTTTGGACTAGCGGGGATATTGAGCAGTTCTTC. Translated: CASTPLWTSGDIEQFF.

V usage is TRBV5-4 and J usage is TRBJ1-1; TRBD1 aligns across 8 bases. Trimming took 4 bases from V and 1 from J; bases not matched to a gene: 6. The CDR3 contains 15 residues. CDR1 is SGHNT and CDR2 is YYREEE in the germline V gene (reference sequence). This CDR3 is CASSLRTGPNTEAFF. The CDR3 coding sequence is TGTGCCAGCAGCCTCCGGACAGGGCCGAACACTGAAGCTTTCTTT.

The chain employs TRBV7-2 and TRBJ2-1, with D hard to call. Trimming left V 7 bases short and J 0 bases short, with 16 bases between. This CDR3 contains 16 residues. Germline V gene data show CDR1 as SGHTA and CDR2 as FQGNSA. The CDR3 spells CASNSPELDSYNEQFF. DNA of the CDR3: TGTGCCAGCAACAGCCCCGAACTGGACTCCTACAATGAGCAGTTCTTC. The variable domain in full, with the rest retrieved from reference TRBV7-2 and TRBJ2-1, is GAGVSQSPSNKVTEKGKDVELRCDPISGHTALYWYRQSLGQGLEFLIYFQGNSAPDKSGLPSDRFSAERTGGSVSTLTIQRTQQEDSAVYLCASNSPELDSYNEQFFGPGTRLTVL.

Written as DNA, the CDR3 is TGTGCCAGCAGTTTCTTGCGGGGGAACCAAGAGACCCAGTACTTC. This codes for CASSFLRGNQETQYF. The chain recombines TRBV27 with TRBJ2-5; TRBD2 agrees at 7 bases. CDR1 is MNHEY, CDR2 SMNVEV, per germline (reference sequence). J gave up 0 bases and V 3 bases, and 4 bases lay outside the gene matches. The CDR3 is 15 amino acids.

The chain carries TRBV7-9 and TRBJ1-1; no reliable D call. Looked up from germline, CDR1 is SEHNR and CDR2 is FQNEAQ (reference sequence). The CDR3 has 13 residues. V lost 8 bases, J lost 0 bases, and 10 bases lay in between. The DNA of the CDR3 is TGTGCCAGCGGTACCAGGATGAACACTGAAGCTTTCTTT. Amino acids: CASGTRMNTEAFF.

The chain joins TRBV12-3 or TRBV12-4 to TRBJ2-7, with D perhaps assigned TRBD1 or TRBD2 (5 bases each). Deletions cut 3 bases from V and 2 bases from J, with 8 bases between. This CDR3 comprises 13 residues. This chain's CDR3 is CASSFGGTYEQYF. The CDR3 nucleotides are TGTGCCAGCAGTTTTGGGGGAACCTACGAGCAGTACTTC.

This chain connects TRBV6-5 to TRBJ2-3; 8 bases are shared with TRBD2. Per the germline V gene, CDR1 is MNHEY and CDR2 is SVGAGI. This CDR3 comprises 18 residues. The trim removed 4 bases at V and 1 base at J, leaving 13 bases unmatched. As DNA, the CDR3 is TGTGCCAGCAGTTTCAAAGCGGGAGTCTCCCTAGGCACAGATACGCAGTATTTT. Protein sequence: CASSFKAGVSLGTDTQYF.

The chain recombines TRBV7-9 with TRBJ2-1; D is perhaps TRBD2 (6 bases). The CDR3 runs 16 residues. Germline V lookup: CDR1 SEHNR, CDR2 FQNEAQ (reference sequence). V was cut by 10 bases and J by 4 bases, with 23 bases left in between. The CDR3 nucleotides are TGTGCCATACCACGCGGGGACGTCTTCGGATACAATGAGCAGTTCTTC. This gives the protein CAIPRGDVFGYNEQFF.

This sequence joins TRBV6-4 and TRBJ2-1; TRBD1 is a possible D gene (6 bases). From germline, CDR1 is MRHNA and CDR2 SNTAGT. CDR3 length: 16 amino acids. Deletions cut 6 bases from V and 4 bases from J, with 19 bases between. CDR3 amino acids: CASSERHGQSYNEQFF. The CDR3 nucleotides read TGTGCCAGCAGCGAGCGCCACGGACAGTCTTACAATGAGCAGTTCTTC.

CDR3 sequence (DNA): TGCAGCGTTGACAGAGCTGGGGGACAGGGGAGCGATACGCAGTATTTT. Translating gives CSVDRAGGQGSDTQYF. The chain carries TRBV29-1 and TRBJ2-3, with TRBD1 matching over 10 bases. This CDR3 spans 16 amino acids. From germline, CDR1 is SQVTM and CDR2 ANQGSEA. V gave up 3 bases and J gave up 6 bases; unmatched junction bases: 12.

The chain carries TRBV25-1 and TRBJ1-2; D remains ambiguous. Germline V lookup: CDR1 MGHDK, CDR2 SYGVNS. Deletions cut 5 bases from V and 1 base from J, with 11 bases between. CDR3 length equals 14 residues. CDR3 nucleotide sequence: TGTGCCAGCAGTCGGCTCGCTTATAACTATGGCTACACCTTC. This codes for CASSRLAYNYGYTF.

This clonotype was observed once. This chain connects TRBV2 to TRBJ2-7, with 9 bases that match TRBD1. The J segment lost 4 bases and the V segment lost 9 bases, leaving 16 bases of the junction unmatched. The CDR3 runs to 16 residues. Germline CDR1 and CDR2: SNHLY and FYNNEI. The CDR3 DNA reads TGTGCCAGTTTGAAGGGGACAGGGTCCCCTCTGTACGAGCAGTACTTC. This encodes CASLKGTGSPLYEQYF.

This clonotype occurred a few times. V usage is TRBV3-1 and J usage is TRBJ2-7, with D perhaps matching TRBD1 (5 bases). Germline loops: CDR1 LGHDT, CDR2 YNNKEL (reference sequence). V lost 2 bases and J lost 1, with 12 bases in between. The CDR3 loop spans 15 amino acids. The CDR3 reads CASSQPAGSSYEQYF. In DNA, the CDR3 is TGTGCCAGCAGCCAACCGGCAGGGTCGTCCTACGAGCAGTACTTC.